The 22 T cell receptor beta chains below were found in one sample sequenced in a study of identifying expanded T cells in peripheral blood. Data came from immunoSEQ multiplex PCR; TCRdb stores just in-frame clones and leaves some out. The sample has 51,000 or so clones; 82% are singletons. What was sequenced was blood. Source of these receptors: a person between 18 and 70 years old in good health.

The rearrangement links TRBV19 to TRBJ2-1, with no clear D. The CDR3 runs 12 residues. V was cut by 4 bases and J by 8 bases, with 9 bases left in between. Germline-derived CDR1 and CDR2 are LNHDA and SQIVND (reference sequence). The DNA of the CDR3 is TGTGCCAGTAGTAAGCACGGAGATGAGCAGTTCTTC. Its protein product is CASSKHGDEQFF.

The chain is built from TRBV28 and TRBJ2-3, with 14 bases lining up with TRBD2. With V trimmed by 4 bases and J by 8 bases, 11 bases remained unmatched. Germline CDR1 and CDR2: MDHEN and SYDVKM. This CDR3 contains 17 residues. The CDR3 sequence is CASSSPSTSGRVGTQYF. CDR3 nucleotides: TGTGCCAGCAGTTCGCCCTCGACTAGCGGGAGGGTAGGTACGCAGTATTTT.

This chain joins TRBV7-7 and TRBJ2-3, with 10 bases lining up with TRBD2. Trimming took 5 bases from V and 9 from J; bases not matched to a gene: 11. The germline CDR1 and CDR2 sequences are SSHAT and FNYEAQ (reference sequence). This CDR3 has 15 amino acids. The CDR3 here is CASSRSGLAGETQYF. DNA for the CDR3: TGTGCCAGCAGCCGGTCGGGGCTAGCGGGGGAGACGCAGTATTTT. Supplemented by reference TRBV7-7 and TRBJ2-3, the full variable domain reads GAGVSQSPRYKVTKRGQDVTLRCDPISSHATLYWYQQALGQGPEFLTYFNYEAQPDKSGLPSDRFSAERPEGSISTLTIQRTEQRDSAMYRCASSRSGLAGETQYFGPGTRLTVL.

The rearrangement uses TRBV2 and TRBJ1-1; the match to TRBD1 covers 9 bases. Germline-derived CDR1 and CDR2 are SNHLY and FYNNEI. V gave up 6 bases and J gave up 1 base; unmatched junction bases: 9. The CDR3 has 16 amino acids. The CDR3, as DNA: TGTGCCAGCAGCCTTAAACAGACAGGGGGGAACACTGAAGCTTTCTTT. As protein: CASSLKQTGGNTEAFF. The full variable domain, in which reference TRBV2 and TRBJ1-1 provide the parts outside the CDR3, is EPEVTQTPSHQVTQMGQEVILRCVPISNHLYFYWYRQILGQKVEFLVSFYNNEISEKSEIFDDQFSVERPDGSNFTLKIRSTKLEDSAMYFCASSLKQTGGNTEAFFGQGTRLTVV.

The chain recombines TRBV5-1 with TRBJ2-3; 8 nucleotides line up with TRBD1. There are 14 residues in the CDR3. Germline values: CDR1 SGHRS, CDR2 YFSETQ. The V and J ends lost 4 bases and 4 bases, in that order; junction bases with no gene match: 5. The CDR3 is CASSQDRVSDTQYF. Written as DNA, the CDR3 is TGCGCCAGCAGCCAGGACAGGGTATCAGATACGCAGTATTTT.

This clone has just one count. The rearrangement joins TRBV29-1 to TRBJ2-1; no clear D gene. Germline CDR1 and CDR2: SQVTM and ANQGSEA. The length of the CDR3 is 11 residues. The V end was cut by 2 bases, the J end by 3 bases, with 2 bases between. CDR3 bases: TGCAGCGTTGAACACTACAATGAGCAGTTCTTC. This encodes CSVEHYNEQFF.

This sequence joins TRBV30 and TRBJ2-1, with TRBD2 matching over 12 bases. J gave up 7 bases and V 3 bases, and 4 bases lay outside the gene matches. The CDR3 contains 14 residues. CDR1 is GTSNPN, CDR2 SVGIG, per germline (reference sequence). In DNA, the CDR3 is TGTGCCTGGAGCGGACTAGCGGGATTGAATGAGCAGTTCTTC. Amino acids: CAWSGLAGLNEQFF.

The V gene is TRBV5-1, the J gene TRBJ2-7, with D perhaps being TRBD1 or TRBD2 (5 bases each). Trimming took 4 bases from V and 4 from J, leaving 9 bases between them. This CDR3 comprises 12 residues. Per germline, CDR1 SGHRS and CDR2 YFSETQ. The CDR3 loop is CASSPWGYEQYF. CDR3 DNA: TGCGCCAGCAGCCCCTGGGGGTACGAGCAGTACTTC.

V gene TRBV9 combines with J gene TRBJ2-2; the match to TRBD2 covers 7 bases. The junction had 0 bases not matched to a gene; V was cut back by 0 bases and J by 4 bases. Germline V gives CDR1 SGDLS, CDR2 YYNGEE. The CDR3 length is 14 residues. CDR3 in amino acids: CASSVGLATGELFF. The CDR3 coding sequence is TGTGCCAGCAGCGTAGGACTAGCCACCGGGGAGCTGTTTTTT.

CDR3 nucleotides: TGTGCCAGCTCACCACGGACAGGGAACAATGAGCAGTTCTTC. Its protein product is CASSPRTGNNEQFF. The rearrangement links TRBV18 to TRBJ2-1; TRBD1 matches 8 bases. The J segment lost 5 bases and the V segment lost 1 base, leaving 1 base of the junction unmatched. Germline CDR1 reads KGHSH; CDR2 reads LQKENI. CDR3 size: 14 residues.

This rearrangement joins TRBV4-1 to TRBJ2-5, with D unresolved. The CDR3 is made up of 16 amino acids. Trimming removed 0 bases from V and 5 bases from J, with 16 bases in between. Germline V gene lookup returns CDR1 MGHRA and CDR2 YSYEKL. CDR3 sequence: CASSQDQSGVRETQYF. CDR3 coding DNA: TGCGCCAGCAGCCAAGATCAAAGTGGCGTAAGGGAGACCCAGTACTTC.

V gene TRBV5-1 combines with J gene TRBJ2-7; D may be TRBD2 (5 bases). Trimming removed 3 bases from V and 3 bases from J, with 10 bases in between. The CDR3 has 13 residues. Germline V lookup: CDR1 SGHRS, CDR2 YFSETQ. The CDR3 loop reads CASSSDFLYEQYF. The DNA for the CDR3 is TGCGCCAGCAGCTCGGACTTTCTCTACGAGCAGTACTTC.

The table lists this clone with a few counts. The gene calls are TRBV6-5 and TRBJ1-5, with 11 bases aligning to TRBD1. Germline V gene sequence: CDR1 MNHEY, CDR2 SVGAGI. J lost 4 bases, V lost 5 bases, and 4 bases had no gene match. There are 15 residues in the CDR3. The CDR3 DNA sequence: TGTGCCAGCAGTAGAGGACAGGGGGCTAATCAGCCCCAGCATTTT. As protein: CASSRGQGANQPQHF.

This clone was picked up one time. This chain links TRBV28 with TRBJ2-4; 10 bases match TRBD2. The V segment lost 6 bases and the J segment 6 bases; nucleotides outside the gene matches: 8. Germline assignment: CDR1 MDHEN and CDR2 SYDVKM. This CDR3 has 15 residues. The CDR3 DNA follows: TGTGCCAGCAGACTAGCGGGACAGAAACTAAACATTCAGTACTTC. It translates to CASRLAGQKLNIQYF.

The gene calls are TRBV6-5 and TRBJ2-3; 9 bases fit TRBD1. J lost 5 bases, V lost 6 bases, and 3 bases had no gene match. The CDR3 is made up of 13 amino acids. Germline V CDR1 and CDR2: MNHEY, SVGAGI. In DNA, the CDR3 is TGTGCCAGCAGCGGACAGGGGAGAGATACGCAGTATTTT. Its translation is CASSGQGRDTQYF.

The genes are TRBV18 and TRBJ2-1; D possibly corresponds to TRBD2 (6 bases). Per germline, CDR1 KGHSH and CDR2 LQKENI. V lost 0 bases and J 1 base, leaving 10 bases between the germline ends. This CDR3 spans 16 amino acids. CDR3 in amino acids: CASSPPGLRSYNEQFF. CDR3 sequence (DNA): TGTGCCAGCTCACCACCGGGACTCCGGTCCTACAATGAGCAGTTCTTC.

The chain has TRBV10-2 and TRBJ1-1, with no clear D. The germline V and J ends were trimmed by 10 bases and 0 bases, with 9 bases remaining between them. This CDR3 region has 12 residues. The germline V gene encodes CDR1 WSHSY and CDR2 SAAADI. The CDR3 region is CATSPLNTEAFF. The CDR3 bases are TGCGCCACGAGTCCGTTGAACACTGAAGCTTTCTTT.

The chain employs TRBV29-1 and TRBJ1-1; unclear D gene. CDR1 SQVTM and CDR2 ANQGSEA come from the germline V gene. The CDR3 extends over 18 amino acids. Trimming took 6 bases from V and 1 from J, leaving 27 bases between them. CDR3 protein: CSVPELPNKGLTNTEAFF. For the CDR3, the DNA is TGCAGCGTCCCTGAATTACCCAACAAGGGTCTCACGAACACTGAAGCTTTCTTT.

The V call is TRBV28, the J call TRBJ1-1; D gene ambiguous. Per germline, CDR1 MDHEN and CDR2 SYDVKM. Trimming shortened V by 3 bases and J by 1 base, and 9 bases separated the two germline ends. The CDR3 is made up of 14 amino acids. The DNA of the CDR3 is TGTGCCAGCAGTTTTGCCGACACGAACACTGAAGCTTTCTTT. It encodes CASSFADTNTEAFF.

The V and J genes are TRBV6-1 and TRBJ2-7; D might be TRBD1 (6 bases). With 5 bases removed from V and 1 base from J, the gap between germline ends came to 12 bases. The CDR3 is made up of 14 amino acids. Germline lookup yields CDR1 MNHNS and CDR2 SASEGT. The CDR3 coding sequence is TGTGCCAGCAGTAGCCCAGGACAGTCCTACGAGCAGTACTTC. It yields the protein CASSSPGQSYEQYF.

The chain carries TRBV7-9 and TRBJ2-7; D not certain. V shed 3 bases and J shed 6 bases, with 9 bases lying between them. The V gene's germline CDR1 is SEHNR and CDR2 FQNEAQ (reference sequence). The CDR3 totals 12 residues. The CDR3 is CASSFPRGEQYF. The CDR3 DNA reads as TGTGCCAGCAGCTTCCCCAGAGGCGAGCAGTACTTC.

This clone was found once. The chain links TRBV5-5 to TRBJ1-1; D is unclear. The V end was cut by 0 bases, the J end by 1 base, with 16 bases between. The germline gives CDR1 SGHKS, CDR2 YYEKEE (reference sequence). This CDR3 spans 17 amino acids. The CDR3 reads CASSLGASGTTNTEAFF. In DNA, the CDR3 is TGTGCCAGCAGCTTGGGTGCCTCTGGTACAACGAACACTGAAGCTTTCTTT.